The rows below give T cell receptor beta chains drawn from one sample of a study of beta chain features in type 1 diabetes. TCRdb's copy holds only in-frame clones and misses some; the assay was immunoSEQ multiplex PCR. The table records approximately 340,000 clones, approximately 15% of them present only once. The sequenced material came from naive CD4+ T cells from blood. These receptors were obtained from a woman between 18 and 30 years old in good health. The CDR3 runs from the conserved cysteine through the conserved F or W. Each record gives: J gene, D gene, clone size, V gene, CDR3 protein, CDR3 DNA. D genes are given only for firm matches. Size tells how often a clone was seen (once, few, many) or the class of an expanded clone, and some rows leave it out.

TRBJ2-5 NA few TRBV18 CASSPTIRGRETQYF TGTGCCAGCTCACCAACCATTAGAGGGAGAGAGACCCAGTACTTC
TRBJ1-1 NA NA TRBV18 CASSPNAWAGTEAFF TGTGCCAGCTCACCAAACGCCTGGGCGGGTACTGAAGCTTTCTTT
TRBJ2-1 NA NA TRBV7-3 CASSTAGTSNNEQFF TGTGCCAGCAGCACAGCCGGGACAAGTAACAATGAGCAGTTCTTC
TRBJ2-2 NA few TRBV5-1 CASRADIPNTGELFF TGCGCCAGCAGAGCCGACATTCCGAACACCGGGGAGCTGTTTTTT
TRBJ1-2 TRBD1 few TRBV5-4 CASSMGQAIGYTF TGTGCCAGCAGCATGGGACAGGCTATTGGCTACACCTTC
TRBJ2-2 NA NA TRBV30 CAWRSTNANTGELFF TGTGCCTGGAGGTCGACTAACGCGAACACCGGGGAGCTGTTTTTT
TRBJ2-7 NA NA TRBV4-1 CASSQGVGDTYEQYF TGCGCCAGCAGCCAAGGAGTGGGAGACACCTACGAGCAGTACTTC
TRBJ2-7 NA NA TRBV20-1 CSASPTYEQYF TGCAGTGCTAGCCCGACTTACGAGCAGTACTTC
TRBJ1-2 TRBD1 NA TRBV28 CASSSAAGQGRGYTF TGTGCCAGCAGTTCTGCGGCGGGACAGGGTCGTGGCTACACCTTC
TRBJ1-4 TRBD1 few TRBV5-1 CASSLGQGSEKLFF TGCGCCAGCAGCCTCGGACAGGGGAGTGAAAAACTGTTTTTT
TRBJ1-1 TRBD1 NA TRBV5-1 CASSLVQGALNTEAFF TGCGCCAGCAGCTTGGTACAGGGGGCCCTGAACACTGAAGCTTTCTTT
TRBJ1-5 TRBD1 NA TRBV13 CASSRTGQPQHF TGTGCCAGCAGCCGGACAGGGCAGCCCCAGCATTTT
TRBJ2-1 TRBD2 few TRBV5-1 CASSPPTGTSGRGGFF TGCGCCAGCAGCCCCCCCACCGGGACTAGCGGGAGGGGAGGGTTCTTC
TRBJ1-5 TRBD1 NA TRBV29-1 CSVAGQGEWSNQPQHF TGCAGCGTTGCGGGACAGGGTGAGTGGAGCAATCAGCCCCAGCATTTT
TRBJ2-4 NA NA TRBV7-8 CASSQGLAKNIQYF TGTGCCAGCAGCCAGGGGTTAGCCAAAAACATTCAGTACTTC
TRBJ2-7 NA few TRBV7-9 CASSPRNLDRRVNYEQYF TGTGCCAGCAGCCCCCGGAACCTCGACAGAAGAGTTAACTACGAGCAGTACTTC
TRBJ2-1 TRBD1 NA TRBV29-1 CSADRGTEQFF TGCAGCGCAGACAGGGGCACTGAGCAGTTCTTC
TRBJ2-3 NA few TRBV11-2 CASSPLSGTGDTQYF TGTGCCAGCAGCCCACTATCCGGTACCGGAGATACGCAGTATTTT
TRBJ2-5 TRBD2 few TRBV7-2 CASSSHAGGETQYF TGTGCCAGCAGCTCGCACGCGGGAGGGGAGACCCAGTACTTC
TRBJ2-1 NA few TRBV29-1 CSVRVILAYNEQFF TGCAGCGTCAGGGTGATTCTAGCCTACAATGAGCAGTTCTTC
TRBJ1-2 NA NA TRBV5-4 CASSLALEFTF TGTGCCAGCAGCTTGGCGTTAGAGTTCACCTTC
TRBJ2-7 NA NA TRBV7-2 CASSFPGVSSYEQYF TGTGCCAGCAGCTTCCCCGGAGTCAGCTCCTACGAGCAGTACTTC
TRBJ1-1 NA NA TRBV27 CASRSDWPFVAEAFF TGTGCCAGCAGATCCGACTGGCCGTTCGTCGCTGAAGCTTTCTTT
TRBJ2-5 NA NA TRBV25-1 CASSPDNQETQYF TGTGCCAGCAGCCCCGACAACCAAGAGACCCAGTACTTC
TRBJ1-5 NA few TRBV6-1 CASSETLRGGSNQPQHF TGTGCCAGCAGTGAAACCCTTCGGGGGGGTAGCAATCAGCCCCAGCATTTT
TRBJ2-3 NA few TRBV6-5 CASNYNTDTQYF TGTGCCAGCAACTACAACACAGATACGCAGTATTTT
TRBJ2-2 TRBD2 NA TRBV7-9 CASSFRTSDDTGELFF TGTGCCAGCAGCTTTCGGACTAGCGATGACACCGGGGAGCTGTTTTTT
TRBJ2-7 NA few TRBV7-9 CASSKAGRGDEQYF TGTGCCAGCAGCAAGGCCGGGCGCGGGGACGAGCAGTACTTC
TRBJ2-1 NA few TRBV2 CASSEFGSNEQFF TGTGCCAGCAGTGAATTCGGGAGTAATGAGCAGTTCTTC